This T cell receptor beta chain was found in a study of blood T cell repertoires in COVID-19. Study-wide background: The samples span acute and convalescent COVID-19 from the United States, Italy and Spain. T cells, B-cell-depleted T cells, or PBMCs provided the cDNA or gDNA that served as material.

As handled by the study authors: By means of reference gene primer amplification, nucleated cell counts were estimated. Using immunoSEQ multiplex PCR, the repertoire was profiled, and TCRdb retains in-frame clones only, with some absent. D and trimming were read from the DNA, whereas the V and J calls and clone size are those reported in that table. The sample includes 290,000 or so clones, 75% to 85% of them seen just once. The germline V gene encodes CDR1 SNHLY and CDR2 FYNNEI. The ends lost 6 bases at V and 0 bases at J; junction bases unmatched: 4. CDR3 length: 14 residues. The clonotype originates from a man aged 50 to 60 with active or convalescent COVID-19. The sequenced material came from peripheral blood. The V call is TRBV2, the J call TRBJ2-7; 8 nucleotides line up with TRBD1. CDR3 in amino acids: CASRTGQGSYEQYF. CDR3 nucleotide sequence: TGTGCCAGCAGGACCGGACAGGGCTCCTACGAGCAGTACTTC.